This TCR beta chain was sequenced for a study of T and B cells in COVID-19 patients. On the study more broadly: Of 20 to 25 active-infection patients, about a dozen were critically ill with mechanical ventilation or extracorporeal membrane oxygenation. Points from the study as a whole: Clonality of TRB repertoires was high in active COVID-19; recovery brought above-healthy diversity and richness. Patients with COVID-19 reportedly showed strongly skewed T cell receptor beta variable and joining gene usage.

Blood genomic DNA input for TRB amplification was about 240-500 ng. The germline CDR1 and CDR2 sequences are SGHTA and FQGNSA. Trimming removed 5 bases at V and 5 bases at J, with 12 bases between. The CDR3 loop spans 13 amino acids. This clonotype was recorded once. Its antigen is not identified. TRB rearrangements were amplified by multiplex PCR with BIOMED2 TRB-A/B primers. In TCRdb, the multiplex PCR reads were re-called with MiXCR into one record per CDR3 protein. The sample consists of around 30,000 distinct CDR3 sequences, approximately 32% of them appearing once. This TCR derives from a human donor who had recovered from COVID-19. Sequenced material: blood. V gene TRBV7-2 combines with J gene TRBJ1-1, with D maybe TRBD1 (5 bases). The CDR3 loop reads CASSRVRGTEAFF. The CDR3 region has the DNA TGTGCCAGCAGCCGAGTCCGGGGGACTGAAGCTTTCTTT.